The T cell receptor beta chain described here comes from a study of OX40 agonist ivuxolimab in advanced cancers. Profiling relied on immunoSEQ multiplex PCR, and the TCRdb table lists in-frame clones only, not all of them. The table has 15,000 to 20,000 clones, 80% to 90% seen once. As for this clone: Its antigen is undetermined.

Findings and caveats of the study: Nonresponders, in some cases, also had low normalized T-cell clonal expansion. At doses 0.1 to 3.0 mg/kg, CD4+ and CD8+ clones expanded.

The TCR comes from an adult with an advanced solid tumor such as melanoma, head and neck, liver or kidney cancer. The source was CD4+ or CD8+ T cells sorted from blood, collected in a trial of the OX40 agonist ivuxolimab.

As DNA, the CDR3 is TGTGCCAGCAGCACCGATGGGCGTAAGAACGAGCAGTACTTC. Amino acid sequence: CASSTDGRKNEQYF. The chain carries TRBV9 and TRBJ2-7; D remains unclear. The germline V and J ends were trimmed by 4 bases and 5 bases, with 16 bases remaining between them. The V gene's germline CDR1 is SGDLS and CDR2 YYNGEE. The CDR3 contains 14 residues.